Below are 22 T cell receptor beta chains sequenced from a single sample in a study of T cell repertoires and HLA-DP antigens (dated by TCRdb to the late 2010s). Antigen specificity for these receptors is unknown. Preparation of the library involved the immunoSEQ multiplex PCR assay. What TCRdb holds here is the immuneACCESS table cut down to in-frame rearrangements. Part of the clones is not present; checked against another copy, under half of the missing clones reflect an unresolved V gene, and the others are unexplained. Recorded for this sample are 55,000 to 80,000 clones; around 80% of them occurred a single time. The ten largest clones capture around 1.4% of the sample. Sequenced material: CD4+ T cells from PBMCs. The source of these receptors is a man aged 60 to 69 in good health and CMV-seronegative.

The chain uses TRBV29-1 and TRBJ1-2, with 7 bases lining up with TRBD1. Trimming at V came to 4 bases and at J to 5 bases, leaving 10 bases not matched to a gene. Germline V gene sequence: CDR1 SQVTM, CDR2 ANQGSEA. The length of the CDR3 is 14 residues. This chain's CDR3 is CSVGVTGAQYGYTF. Here the CDR3 DNA reads TGCAGCGTTGGGGTCACAGGGGCCCAGTATGGCTACACCTTC.

The chain couples TRBV4-3 to TRBJ2-1; 10 positions match TRBD2. The CDR3 runs 16 residues. V dropped 0 bases and J dropped 8; count of bases not matched to a gene: 7. The V gene's germline CDR1 is LGHNA and CDR2 YSLEER. CDR3 sequence reads: CASSQDDLAGVYEQFF. Here the CDR3 DNA reads TGCGCCAGCAGCCAAGACGATCTAGCGGGGGTGTATGAGCAGTTCTTC.

The chain recombines TRBV29-1 with TRBJ1-1; 9 bases line up with TRBD1. V shed 4 bases and J 2 bases; nucleotides not matched to a gene: 5. The V gene's germline CDR1 is SQVTM and CDR2 ANQGSEA. There are 14 residues in the CDR3. Here the CDR3 reads CSVGGTGGNTEAFF. The DNA of the CDR3 is TGCAGCGTTGGGGGTACAGGGGGCAACACTGAAGCTTTCTTT. The entire variable domain, with the rest obtained from reference TRBV29-1 and TRBJ1-1, is as follows: SAVISQKPSRDICQRGTSLTIQCQVDSQVTMMFWYRQQPGQSLTLIATANQGSEATYESGFVIDKFPISRPNLTFSTLTVSNMSPEDSSIYLCSVGGTGGNTEAFFGQGTRLTVV.

V and J are TRBV5-4 and TRBJ1-1; 10 bases align to TRBD1. Germline CDR1 reads SGHNT; CDR2 reads YYREEE (reference sequence). Germline trimming cut 4 bases from V and 3 bases from J; bases unmatched to any gene: 9. CDR3 length: 16 amino acids. The CDR3 bases are TGTGCCAGCAGCAAGGGGACAGGGGATTTACACACTGAAGCTTTCTTT. Encoded protein: CASSKGTGDLHTEAFF. The complete variable domain, with remaining parts taken from reference TRBV5-4 and TRBJ1-1, reads ETGVTQSPTHLIKTRGQQVTLRCSSQSGHNTVSWYQQALGQGPQFIFQYYREEENGRGNFPPRFSGLQFPNYSSELNVNALELDDSALYLCASSKGTGDLHTEAFFGQGTRLTVV.

CDR3 region: CASSLVGFPAPETQYF. The CDR3 DNA reads as TGTGCCAGCAGCTTGGTTGGCTTCCCGGCGCCCGAGACCCAGTACTTC. The chain combines TRBV7-2 with TRBJ2-5; D is undetermined. Germline V gives CDR1 SGHTA, CDR2 FQGNSA. V lost 3 bases and J 5 bases, leaving 19 bases between the germline ends. The CDR3 is 16 residues long.

The rearrangement links TRBV28 to TRBJ2-7; 8 bases line up with TRBD1. The germline CDR1 and CDR2 sequences are MDHEN and SYDVKM. CDR3 length: 13 residues. Trimming cost V 8 bases and J 5 bases; bases outside gene matches: 8. The CDR3 bases are TGTGCCAGCCAGGGACAGGTTCTCGACGAGCAGTACTTC. Translated, it gives CASQGQVLDEQYF.

The chain joins TRBV7-3 to TRBJ2-3, with 9 bases fitting TRBD2. Germline V gives CDR1 SGHTA, CDR2 FQGTGA. CDR3 length: 14 amino acids. V was pared by 3 bases and J by 9 bases, with 7 bases of the junction left unmatched. CDR3 coding DNA: TGTGCCAGCAGCTTTGGCGGGAGCGGGGGGACGCAGTATTTT. This translates into CASSFGGSGGTQYF.

This chain connects TRBV4-1 to TRBJ1-6; D unresolved. Trimming took off 5 bases at V and 7 bases at J, with 15 bases between the two ends. CDR3 length: 15 amino acids. Germline CDR1 MGHRA, CDR2 YSYEKL. The CDR3 spells CASSEVVTRNSPLHF. CDR3 bases: TGCGCCAGCAGCGAAGTGGTGACACGGAATTCACCCCTCCACTTT.

This sequence joins TRBV7-2 and TRBJ1-1; no definite D call. The CDR3 consists of 12 residues. Germline V gives CDR1 SGHTA, CDR2 FQGNSA. V was cut by 1 base and J by 9 bases, with 9 bases left in between. The DNA for the CDR3 is TGTGCCAGCAGCTTAGACGGCAGGAAAGCTTTCTTT. It codes for CASSLDGRKAFF.

The genes are TRBV7-3 and TRBJ2-2, with D tentatively TRBD1 (6 bases). The CDR3 consists of 13 residues. Germline loops: CDR1 SGHTA, CDR2 FQGTGA. Trimming cost V 8 bases and J 8 bases, with 15 bases left between them. The CDR3 loop reads CASSTRGGGELFF. The CDR3 nucleotides are TGTGCCAGCTCCACCAGGGGCGGGGGGGAGCTGTTTTTT.

The V and J genes are TRBV6-5 and TRBJ2-5; D might be TRBD1 (5 bases). The CDR3 sequence is 12 residues long. Per germline, CDR1 MNHEY and CDR2 SVGAGI. V was pared by 9 bases and J by 9 bases, with 17 bases between. Here the CDR3 reads CASSATPGSQYF. Here the CDR3 DNA reads TGTGCCAGTTCCGCGACCCCAGGGTCCCAGTACTTC.

V usage is TRBV7-8 and J usage is TRBJ2-7; 11 nucleotides align to TRBD1. V gave up 1 base and J gave up 5 bases; unmatched junction bases: 4. Germline V gives CDR1 SGHVS, CDR2 FQNEAQ. The CDR3 is 15 amino acids. The chain's CDR3 is CASSLGTGGPHEQYF. The CDR3 bases are TGTGCCAGCAGCTTAGGGACAGGGGGCCCCCACGAGCAGTACTTC.

This clone was counted a few times. The rearrangement uses TRBV30 and TRBJ1-6; unclear D gene. The CDR3 is 14 residues long. Between the trimmed V and J ends, which lost 0 bases and 5 bases, there was a span of 8 bases. CDR1 is GTSNPN and CDR2 is SVGIG in the germline V gene (reference sequence). The CDR3 bases are TGTGCCTGGAGTGTAGGTCGGAATAATTCACCCCTCCACTTT. Encoded protein: CAWSVGRNNSPLHF. The variable domain in full, with the rest retrieved from reference TRBV30 and TRBJ1-6, is SQTIHQWPATLVQPVGSPLSLECTVEGTSNPNLYWYRQAAGRGLQLLFYSVGIGQISSEVPQNLSASRPQDRQFILSSKKLLLSDSGFYLCAWSVGRNNSPLHFGNGTRLTVT.

The chain carries TRBV7-2 and TRBJ2-7, with D tentatively TRBD2 (5 bases). Per germline, CDR1 SGHTA and CDR2 FQGNSA. The V and J ends lost 4 bases and 4 bases respectively, with 11 bases between them. There are 13 residues in the CDR3. CDR3: CASSSGYRYEQYF. The DNA for the CDR3 is TGTGCCAGCAGCTCGGGATACCGATACGAGCAGTACTTC.

The rearrangement joins TRBV15 to TRBJ2-1, with TRBD2 matching over 14 bases. The J segment lost 7 bases and the V segment lost 1 base, leaving 6 bases of the junction unmatched. Germline V gene data show CDR1 as LNHNV and CDR2 as YYDKDF (reference sequence). The CDR3 sequence is 17 residues long. DNA of the CDR3: TGTGCCACCAGCAGAGCTTCCGGGACTAGCGGGAGAAATGAGCAGTTCTTC. This gives the protein CATSRASGTSGRNEQFF.

The chain joins TRBV6-6 to TRBJ1-4, with D hard to call. The CDR3 sequence is 14 residues long. The V end was cut by 6 bases, the J end by 7 bases, with 15 bases between. Germline assignment: CDR1 MNHNY and CDR2 SVGAGI (reference sequence). This chain's CDR3 is CASSRSMVGEKLFF. DNA of the CDR3: TGTGCCAGCAGCCGTTCGATGGTTGGTGAAAAACTGTTTTTT.

The chain uses TRBV2 and TRBJ2-1, with 11 bases aligning to TRBD2. CDR1 and CDR2 (germline): SNHLY, FYNNEI. V was pared by 6 bases and J by 5 bases, with 9 bases of the junction left unmatched. The CDR3 extends over 16 amino acids. The CDR3 nucleotides read TGTGCCAGCAGCCGCCTGGGACTAGCGGCAAACAATGAGCAGTTCTTC. Protein: CASSRLGLAANNEQFF.

V usage is TRBV30 and J usage is TRBJ2-5, with 8 bases that match TRBD2. The germline V gene has CDR1 GTSNPN and CDR2 SVGIG (reference sequence). The V segment lost 3 bases and the J segment 5 bases; nucleotides outside the gene matches: 8. CDR3 length: 14 amino acids. CDR3 amino acids: CAWSRLAGWETQYF. The CDR3, as DNA: TGTGCCTGGAGCCGGCTAGCGGGTTGGGAGACCCAGTACTTC. Filled out from reference TRBV30 and TRBJ2-5, the complete variable domain reads SQTIHQWPATLVQPVGSPLSLECTVEGTSNPNLYWYRQAAGRGLQLLFYSVGIGQISSEVPQNLSASRPQDRQFILSSKKLLLSDSGFYLCAWSRLAGWETQYFGPGTRLLVL.

The chain links TRBV30 to TRBJ1-3, with 7 bases that match TRBD1. V lost 0 bases, J lost 0 bases, and 2 bases stayed unmatched. The CDR3 spans 15 residues. Germline CDR1 and CDR2: GTSNPN and SVGIG (reference sequence). The CDR3 sequence is CAWSVAGGSGNTIYF. CDR3 nucleotides: TGTGCCTGGAGTGTCGCAGGGGGCTCTGGAAACACCATATATTTT.

A note on this clone: A much larger clone lies one base from this, so it may be a read error. The V and J genes are TRBV10-3 and TRBJ1-5; D might be TRBD1 (6 bases). This CDR3 is 13 amino acids long. V lost 4 bases to trimming and J lost 3 bases, with 7 bases between them. Per the germline V gene, CDR1 is ENHRY and CDR2 is SYGVKD. The CDR3 region is CAISAGDNQPQHF. The CDR3 bases are TGTGCCATCAGTGCAGGGGACAATCAGCCCCAGCATTTT.

In this sample, this clone turned up a few times. The CDR3 bases are TGTGCCAGCAAGGGTTGGGGGCCGGGCGAGACCCAGTACTTC. Protein sequence: CASKGWGPGETQYF. The chain links TRBV27 to TRBJ2-5; D may be TRBD1 (6 bases). With 7 bases removed from V and 5 bases from J, the gap between germline ends came to 17 bases. The CDR3 has 14 amino acids. From germline, CDR1 is MNHEY and CDR2 SMNVEV (reference sequence).

In this sample, this clone turned up once. The chain combines TRBV5-1 with TRBJ2-3, with 7 positions matching TRBD1. The V and J ends lost 9 bases and 2 bases, in that order; junction bases with no gene match: 9. This CDR3 is 14 amino acids long. The germline V gene encodes CDR1 SGHRS and CDR2 YFSETQ. In DNA, the CDR3 is TGCGCCATTACGGGGACAGAGTCCACAGATACGCAGTATTTT. Translating it yields CAITGTESTDTQYF.